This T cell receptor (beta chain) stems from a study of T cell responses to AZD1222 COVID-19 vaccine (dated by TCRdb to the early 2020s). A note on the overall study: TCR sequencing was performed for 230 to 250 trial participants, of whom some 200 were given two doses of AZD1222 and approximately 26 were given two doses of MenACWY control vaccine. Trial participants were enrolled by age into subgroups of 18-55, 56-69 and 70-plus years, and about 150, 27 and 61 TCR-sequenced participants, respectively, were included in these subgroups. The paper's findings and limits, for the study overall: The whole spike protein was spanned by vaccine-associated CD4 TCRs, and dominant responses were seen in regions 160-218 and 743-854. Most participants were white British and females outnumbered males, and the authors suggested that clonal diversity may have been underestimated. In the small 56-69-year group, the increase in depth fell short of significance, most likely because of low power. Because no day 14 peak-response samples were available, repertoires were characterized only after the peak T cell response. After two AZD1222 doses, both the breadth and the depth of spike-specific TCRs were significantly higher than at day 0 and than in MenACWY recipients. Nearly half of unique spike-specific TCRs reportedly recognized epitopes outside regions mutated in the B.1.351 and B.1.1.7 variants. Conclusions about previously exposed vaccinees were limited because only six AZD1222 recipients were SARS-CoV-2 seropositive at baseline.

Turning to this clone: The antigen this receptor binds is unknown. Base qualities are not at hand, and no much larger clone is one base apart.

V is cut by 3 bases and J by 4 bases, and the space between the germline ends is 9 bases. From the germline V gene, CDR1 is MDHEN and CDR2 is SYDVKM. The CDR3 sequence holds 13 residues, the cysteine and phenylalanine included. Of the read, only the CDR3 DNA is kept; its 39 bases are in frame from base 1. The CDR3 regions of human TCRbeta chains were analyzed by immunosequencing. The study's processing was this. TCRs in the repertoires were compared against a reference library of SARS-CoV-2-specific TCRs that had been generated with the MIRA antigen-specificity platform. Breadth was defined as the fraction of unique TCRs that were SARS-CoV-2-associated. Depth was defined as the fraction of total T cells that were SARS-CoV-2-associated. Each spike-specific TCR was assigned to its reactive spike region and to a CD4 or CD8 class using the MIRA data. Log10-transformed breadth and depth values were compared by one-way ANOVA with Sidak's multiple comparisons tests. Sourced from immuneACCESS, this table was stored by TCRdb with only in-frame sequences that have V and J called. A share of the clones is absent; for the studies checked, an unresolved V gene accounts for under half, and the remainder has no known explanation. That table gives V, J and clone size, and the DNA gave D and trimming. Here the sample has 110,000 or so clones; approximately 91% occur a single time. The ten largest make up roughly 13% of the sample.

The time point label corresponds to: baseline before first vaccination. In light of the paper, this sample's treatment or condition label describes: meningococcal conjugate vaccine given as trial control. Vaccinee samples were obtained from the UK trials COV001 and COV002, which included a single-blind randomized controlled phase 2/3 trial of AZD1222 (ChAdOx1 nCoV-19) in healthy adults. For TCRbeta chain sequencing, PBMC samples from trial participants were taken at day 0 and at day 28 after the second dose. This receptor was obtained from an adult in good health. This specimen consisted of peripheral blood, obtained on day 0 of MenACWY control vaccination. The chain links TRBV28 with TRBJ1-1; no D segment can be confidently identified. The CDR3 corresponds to CASSLPHLTEAFF. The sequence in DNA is TGTGCCAGCAGTTTGCCCCACCTCACTGAAGCTTTCTTT.